The 8 T cell receptor beta chains below come from one sample, sequenced in a study of technical replicates of blood from several donors. Method: immunoSEQ multiplex PCR; TCRdb's copy keeps in-frame clones and lacks some. Of more than 65,000 clones listed, roughly 91% are singletons. Specimen: T cells isolated from PBMCs. Receptor source: a human donor in good health.

The V call is TRBV10-3, the J call TRBJ1-2; 9 bases fit TRBD1. Germline loops: CDR1 ENHRY, CDR2 SYGVKD. V lost 7 bases and J lost 7; bases outside the gene matches: 10. This CDR3 is built from 14 residues. CDR3 nucleotide sequence: TGTGCCATCAATTCCGGGACAGGGCTCGGTGGCTACACCTTC. Its protein is CAINSGTGLGGYTF.

The chain links TRBV21-1 to TRBJ2-7; the table assigns TRBD2, which was not confirmed against the DNA. TRBV21-1 is labeled a pseudogene. The CDR3 length is 15 residues. The DNA of the CDR3 is TGTGCCAGCAGCAAAAGGTGCGGCGACTCCTACGAGCAGTACTTC. This gives the protein CASSKRCGDSYEQYF.

The chain uses TRBV10-3 and TRBJ2-1, with TRBD2 identical over 7 bases. CDR3 size: 16 residues. Losses at the gene ends were 4 bases for V and 0 bases for J; bases not matched to a gene: 6. Looked up from germline, CDR1 is ENHRY and CDR2 is SYGVKD. CDR3 DNA sequence: TGTGCCATCAGTGTAACTAGCGAGAGCTCCTACAATGAGCAGTTCTTC. This codes for CAISVTSESSYNEQFF.

The chain is built from TRBV12-5 and TRBJ1-1; 11 bases match TRBD1. V trimming: 1 base; J trimming: 3 bases; junction bases outside the gene matches: 19. Germline CDR1 LGHNT, CDR2 FRNRAP. The CDR3 extends over 21 amino acids. For the CDR3, the DNA is TGTGCTAGTGGTTTGGCCCCATTTTTCCGGGACAGGGGGGACGGGGACACTGAAGCTTTCTTT. The encoded protein is CASGLAPFFRDRGDGDTEAFF. Variable domain in full (rest from reference TRBV12-5 and TRBJ1-1): DARVTQTPRHKVTEMGQEVTMRCQPILGHNTVFWYRQTMMQGLELLAYFRNRAPLDDSGMPKDRFSAEMPDATLATLKIQPSEPRDSAVYFCASGLAPFFRDRGDGDTEAFFGQGTRLTVV.

The chain recombines TRBV28 with TRBJ2-1; 13 positions agree with TRBD2. The V segment lost 6 bases and the J segment 5 bases; nucleotides outside the gene matches: 7. Germline V gives CDR1 MDHEN, CDR2 SYDVKM. This CDR3 is built from 16 residues. Written as DNA, the CDR3 is TGTGCCAGCAGGCGTGCTGGGACTAGCGGGAACAATGAGCAGTTCTTC. Its translation: CASRRAGTSGNNEQFF.

The rearrangement links TRBV11-2 to TRBJ2-5, with a weak D call TRBD1 (5 bases). CDR3 length: 12 amino acids. CDR1 is SGHAT and CDR2 is FQNNGV in the germline V gene. V was trimmed by 6 bases and J by 4 bases, leaving 9 bases between them. The CDR3 coding sequence is TGTGCCAGCAGGACAGTGGGAGAGACCCAGTACTTC. Translating gives CASRTVGETQYF.

The V gene is TRBV9, the J gene TRBJ1-2; TRBD1 aligns across 7 bases. Per the germline V gene, CDR1 is SGDLS and CDR2 is YYNGEE. The V segment lost 3 bases and the J segment 4 bases; nucleotides outside the gene matches: 3. This CDR3 has 13 residues. The chain's CDR3 is CASSAGTVYGYTF. The CDR3 coding sequence is TGTGCCAGCAGCGCCGGGACAGTCTATGGCTACACCTTC.

The V gene is TRBV28, the J gene TRBJ2-5, with D tentatively TRBD1 (5 bases). The CDR3 is 14 amino acids. V was pared by 2 bases and J by 5 bases, with 12 bases between. The germline V gene has CDR1 MDHEN and CDR2 SYDVKM. CDR3 DNA: TGTGCCAGCAGTTTAAGGGGTTATGGTGAGACCCAGTACTTC. It encodes CASSLRGYGETQYF.